This T cell receptor beta chain was sequenced for a study of T cell changes during pregnancy in multiple sclerosis. Germline loops: CDR1 SGHNT, CDR2 YYREEE (reference sequence). The trim removed 2 bases at V and 4 bases at J, leaving 1 base unmatched. The CDR3 spans 14 residues. Only in-frame clones appear in the TCRdb table, and some are missing; sequencing was by immunoSEQ multiplex PCR. The data contain tens of thousands of clones, 93% of them seen just once; the ten biggest clones take up around 2%. The sequence derives from a female donor with multiple sclerosis, enrolled in a pregnancy study. The genes are TRBV5-4 and TRBJ2-2; 8 bases align to TRBD2. The sequencing here drew on peripheral blood, taken in the second trimester of pregnancy. CDR3 sequence reads: CASSFAGGTGELFF. CDR3 DNA: TGTGCCAGCAGCTTCGCGGGGGGCACCGGGGAGCTGTTTTTT.